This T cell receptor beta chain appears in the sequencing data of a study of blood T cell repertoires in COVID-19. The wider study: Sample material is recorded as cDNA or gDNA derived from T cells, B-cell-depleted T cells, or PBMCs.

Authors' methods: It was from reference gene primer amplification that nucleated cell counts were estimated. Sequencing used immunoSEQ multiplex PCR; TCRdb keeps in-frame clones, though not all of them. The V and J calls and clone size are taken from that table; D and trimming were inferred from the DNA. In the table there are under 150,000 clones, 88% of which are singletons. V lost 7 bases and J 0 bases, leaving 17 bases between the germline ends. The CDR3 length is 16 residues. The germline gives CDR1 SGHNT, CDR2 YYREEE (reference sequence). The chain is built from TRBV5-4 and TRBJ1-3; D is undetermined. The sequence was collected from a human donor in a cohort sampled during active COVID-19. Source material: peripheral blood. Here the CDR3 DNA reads TGTGCCAGCGCCGAAGGCGGATATAACTCTGGAAACACCATATATTTT. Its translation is CASAEGGYNSGNTIYF.